Each of the 14 T cell receptor beta chains below was sequenced from the same sample in a study of blood T cell repertoires in COVID-19. The assay was immunoSEQ multiplex PCR, and TCRdb's table has in-frame clones only and misses some. The data hold over 200,000 clones, with roughly 83% observed a single time. The sequenced sample consisted of peripheral blood. The receptors were sampled from an older woman with active or convalescent COVID-19.

The chain recombines TRBV7-2 with TRBJ1-5; D unresolved. The CDR3 is 12 amino acids. Trimming left V 4 bases short and J 3 bases short, with 4 bases between. Germline V gene lookup returns CDR1 SGHTA and CDR2 FQGNSA. The CDR3 DNA reads as TGTGCCAGCAGCTCGTTCAATCAGCCCCAGCATTTT. This codes for CASSSFNQPQHF.

The V gene is TRBV2, the J gene TRBJ2-3; a possible D gene is TRBD1 (6 bases). The CDR3 contains 16 residues. V was cut by 6 bases and J by 6 bases, with 22 bases left in between. The V gene's germline CDR1 is SNHLY and CDR2 FYNNEI. CDR3 nucleotides: TGTGCCAGCAGAATAAGCCGAGACAGGATTTGGGATACGCAGTATTTT. This sequence encodes CASRISRDRIWDTQYF. Full variable domain (missing parts from reference TRBV2 and TRBJ2-3): EPEVTQTPSHQVTQMGQEVILRCVPISNHLYFYWYRQILGQKVEFLVSFYNNEISEKSEIFDDQFSVERPDGSNFTLKIRSTKLEDSAMYFCASRISRDRIWDTQYFGPGTRLTVL.

The CDR3 sequence is CASSPTINIHEQYF. The CDR3 bases are TGCGCCAGCAGCCCGACAATTAATATCCACGAGCAGTACTTC. V usage is TRBV5-1 and J usage is TRBJ2-7; D ambiguous. Germline V CDR1 and CDR2: SGHRS, YFSETQ. CDR3 length: 14 amino acids. V was clipped by 4 bases and J by 5 bases, with 16 bases between them.

The rearrangement uses TRBV19 and TRBJ2-6; D gene unclear. CDR1 is LNHDA, CDR2 SQIVND, per germline (reference sequence). This CDR3 has 18 residues. V was shortened by 5 bases and J by 0 bases, with 17 bases between the two germline ends. The chain's CDR3 is CASSPLTATTSGANVLTF. Written as DNA, the CDR3 is TGTGCCAGTAGTCCCCTAACAGCTACAACCTCTGGGGCCAACGTCCTGACTTTC.

This chain connects TRBV24-1 to TRBJ2-2; unclear D gene. Trimming took 1 base from V and 1 from J, leaving 6 bases between them. Germline loops: CDR1 KGHDR, CDR2 SFDVKD. This CDR3 is 15 amino acids long. CDR3 nucleotide sequence: TGTGCCACCAGTGATTTTGAGGAGAACACCGGGGAGCTGTTTTTT. It codes for CATSDFEENTGELFF.

V usage is TRBV5-1 and J usage is TRBJ2-5; 7 bases agree with TRBD1. V shed 1 base, J shed 7 bases, and the junction held 13 bases outside the gene matches. Germline-derived CDR1 and CDR2 are SGHRS and YFSETQ. The CDR3 covers 16 residues. DNA for the CDR3: TGCGCCAGCAGCTTGCTACCCGGGACAGCTACGGGGACCCAGTACTTC. It yields the protein CASSLLPGTATGTQYF.

The chain carries TRBV7-2 and TRBJ2-7, with D possibly TRBD1 on 6 matching bases. The CDR3 has 15 residues. Germline loops: CDR1 SGHTA, CDR2 FQGNSA. V lost 1 base to trimming and J lost 0 bases, with 10 bases between them. CDR3 loop: CASSLGGGSSYEQYF. In DNA, the CDR3 is TGTGCCAGCAGCTTAGGTGGGGGCTCCTCCTACGAGCAGTACTTC. Full variable domain (missing parts from reference TRBV7-2 and TRBJ2-7): GAGVSQSPSNKVTEKGKDVELRCDPISGHTALYWYRQSLGQGLEFLIYFQGNSAPDKSGLPSDRFSAERTGGSVSTLTIQRTQQEDSAVYLCASSLGGGSSYEQYFGPGTRLTVT.

This sequence joins TRBV4-2 and TRBJ2-2, with D perhaps matching TRBD1 (8 bases). CDR1 and CDR2 from the germline V gene are LGHNA and YNFKEQ. The length of the CDR3 is 16 residues. The V end lost 11 bases, the J end lost 1 base, and 20 bases lay between the germline ends. The CDR3: CASPQGAGVNTGELFF. DNA of the CDR3: TGTGCCTCCCCCCAGGGGGCGGGAGTGAACACCGGGGAGCTGTTTTTT.

The chain joins TRBV6-5 to TRBJ2-7; the D gene is possibly TRBD2 (6 bases). CDR3 size: 14 residues. The V and J ends lost 0 bases and 1 base respectively, with 7 bases between them. The germline CDR1 and CDR2 sequences are MNHEY and SVGAGI. CDR3 region: CASSYSGGSYEQYF. CDR3 DNA: TGTGCCAGCAGTTACTCTGGAGGGTCCTACGAGCAGTACTTC.

This clone appeared a few times. The CDR3 DNA sequence: TGTGCCAGCAGCCTTGGGGCGGTTAACACTGAAGCTTTCTTT. This translates into CASSLGAVNTEAFF. The chain joins TRBV6-5 to TRBJ1-1, with D possibly matching TRBD1 (5 bases). V shed 6 bases and J shed 2 bases, with 13 bases lying between them. The CDR3 covers 14 residues. Germline CDR1 and CDR2: MNHEY and SVGAGI.

The chain links TRBV5-8 to TRBJ2-5; 8 bases fit TRBD1. The junction had 4 bases not matched to a gene; V was cut back by 4 bases and J by 5 bases. Germline V lookup: CDR1 SGHTS, CDR2 YDEGEE. The CDR3 length is 13 residues. The CDR3 nucleotides are TGTGCCAGCAGCCAGACAGGGGCCGAGACCCAGTACTTC. As protein: CASSQTGAETQYF.

The V and J genes are TRBV7-9 and TRBJ2-5; TRBD1 matches 10 bases. J gave up 7 bases and V 5 bases, and 7 bases lay outside the gene matches. The germline V gene has CDR1 SEHNR and CDR2 FQNEAQ (reference sequence). The CDR3 spans 14 residues. CDR3 bases: TGTGCCAGCAGCCCCTGGGACAGGGGAGGGACCCAGTACTTC. It codes for CASSPWDRGGTQYF. Looking up the rest from reference TRBV7-9 and TRBJ2-5 gives the full variable domain: DTGVSQNPRHKITKRGQNVTFRCDPISEHNRLYWYRQTLGQGPEFLTYFQNEAQLEKSRLLSDRFSAERPKGSFSTLEIQRTEQGDSAMYLCASSPWDRGGTQYFGPGTRLLVL.

The V and J genes are TRBV13 and TRBJ2-5; D is perhaps TRBD2 (7 bases). Germline CDR1 is PRHDT and CDR2 is FYEKMQ (reference sequence). The CDR3 length is 15 residues. V was cut by 0 bases and J by 4 bases, with 12 bases left in between. The CDR3 region is CASSLGRGAGETQYF. CDR3 sequence (DNA): TGTGCCAGCAGCTTAGGCCGGGGGGCCGGAGAGACCCAGTACTTC.

This chain joins TRBV5-4 and TRBJ2-1; 12 positions match TRBD2. This CDR3 is 17 amino acids long. Germline V gene data show CDR1 as SGHNT and CDR2 as YYREEE (reference sequence). V was pared by 0 bases and J by 9 bases, with 10 bases of the junction left unmatched. The CDR3 sequence: CASSLGLAGALGGEQFF. In nucleotides, the CDR3 is TGTGCCAGCAGCTTGGGACTAGCGGGAGCCCTGGGGGGTGAGCAGTTCTTC.